This T cell receptor (beta chain) was sequenced for a study of breast tumors, draining lymph nodes, adjacent tissues. Broader study findings: Tumor T cell lymph node origin was a supported hypothesis, not proven. Tumor repertoires ranked between lymph nodes and nontumor tissue in diversity, with V and J gene preferences.

This clonotype is medium-sized. The antigen remains undetermined. Germline lookup yields CDR1 DFQATT and CDR2 SNEGSKA (reference sequence). Trimming pared 5 bases from V and 0 bases from J, leaving 17 bases between. This CDR3 has 15 amino acids. MiXCR, run by TCRdb on the multiplex PCR reads, gives a single entry per CDR3 protein. Among about 60,000 distinct CDR3 sequences listed, 57% were seen once. This sequence joins TRBV20-1 and TRBJ2-7; D might be TRBD2 (6 bases). The receptor's source is a female donor with breast cancer. Some clones in this sample may be carry-over from other donors' samples. Material for sequencing was breast tumor tissue. CDR3: CSADPRDGSSYEQYF. CDR3 sequence (DNA): TGCAGTGCTGATCCTCGGGACGGGAGCTCCTACGAGCAGTACTTC.